The 18 T cell receptor beta chains presented below share a single source sample, sequenced in a study of shared clonotypes between healthy human individuals. Positively selected for CCR7, the CD45RO-negative cells used as naive CD8 cells excluded terminally differentiated effector memory CD45RA+ cells. Some clones are missing from TCRdb's copy, which holds only in-frame ones; the method was immunoSEQ multiplex PCR. Altogether about 820,000 clones are present, more than 85% being singletons, with the ten largest covering more than 20%. Source material: naive CD8+ T cells sorted from blood. The receptors come from a man under 40 in good health.

This sequence joins TRBV7-9 and TRBJ2-3; 12 bases agree with TRBD2. The CDR3 totals 17 residues. The trim removed 1 base at V and 2 bases at J, leaving 4 bases unmatched. Germline V lookup: CDR1 SEHNR, CDR2 FQNEAQ (reference sequence). CDR3 in amino acids: CASSLGRLAGATDTQYF. DNA for the CDR3: TGTGCCAGCAGCTTAGGGAGACTAGCGGGAGCCACAGATACGCAGTATTTT.

The chain carries TRBV18 and TRBJ2-3; TRBD2 agrees at 11 bases. This CDR3 contains 18 residues. The germline V gene has CDR1 KGHSH and CDR2 LQKENI. Trimming took 2 bases from V and 0 from J; bases not matched to a gene: 7. CDR3 protein: CASSPGLAGGTSTDTQYF. The DNA of the CDR3 is TGTGCCAGCTCACCAGGGCTAGCGGGAGGCACTAGCACAGATACGCAGTATTTT.

This clone was seen once. The chain uses TRBV7-2 and TRBJ2-5; TRBD2 aligns across 9 bases. The CDR3 loop spans 16 amino acids. The V gene end was trimmed by 2 bases and the J gene end by 4 bases; junction bases not matched to a gene: 8. Germline CDR1 is SGHTA and CDR2 is FQGNSA. The CDR3 DNA is TGTGCCAGCAGCTTAAGGGGCGGGAGGGCCGCAGAGACCCAGTACTTC. Protein product: CASSLRGGRAAETQYF.

The chain joins TRBV28 to TRBJ2-3; D call uncertain. The V gene lost 2 bases and the J gene lost 2 bases, with 11 bases spanning the gap. The CDR3 has 15 amino acids. Germline assignment: CDR1 MDHEN and CDR2 SYDVKM. The CDR3, as DNA: TGTGCCAGCAGTTTACTCAGGCTATACACAGATACGCAGTATTTT. It encodes CASSLLRLYTDTQYF.

Here the CDR3 reads CASSLAGLAEQYF. The CDR3 DNA follows: TGTGCCAGCAGCTTGGCCGGTTTAGCTGAGCAGTACTTC. The chain links TRBV5-6 to TRBJ2-7; D unclear. The CDR3 has 13 residues. Germline CDR1 reads SGHDT; CDR2 reads YYEEEE. V was trimmed by 0 bases and J by 7 bases, leaving 11 bases between them.

The chain has TRBV18 and TRBJ1-1; D gene unclear. Germline V CDR1 and CDR2: KGHSH, LQKENI. The CDR3 sequence is 15 residues long. Trimming stripped 3 bases from V and 1 base from J, with 12 bases between. The DNA for the CDR3 is TGTGCCAGCTCACCCTCGGTGCAACAGAACACTGAAGCTTTCTTT. Protein sequence: CASSPSVQQNTEAFF.

This clone was counted once. The chain carries TRBV9 and TRBJ2-2, with D uncertain. This CDR3 has 14 amino acids. Germline lookup yields CDR1 SGDLS and CDR2 YYNGEE. Trimming left V 0 bases short and J 4 bases short, with 7 bases between. The CDR3 nucleotides are TGTGCCAGCAGCGTAGGAGTTTCCACCGGGGAGCTGTTTTTT. This translates into CASSVGVSTGELFF.

J is TRBJ2-1 and V is TRBV11-2; possibly TRBD1 for D (5 bases). The CDR3 contains 11 residues. Trimming pared 6 bases from V and 11 bases from J, leaving 11 bases between. Germline values: CDR1 SGHAT, CDR2 FQNNGV. CDR3 nucleotides: TGTGCCAGCAGTCGCGACAGCAAGCAGTTCTTC. Protein product: CASSRDSKQFF.

V and J are TRBV6-1 and TRBJ2-7; TRBD1 aligns across 7 bases. The CDR3 consists of 14 residues. Germline V CDR1 and CDR2: MNHNS, SASEGT. Losses at the gene ends were 7 bases for V and 2 bases for J; bases not matched to a gene: 8. This CDR3 is CASTGDSSTYEQYF. CDR3 nucleotide sequence: TGTGCCAGCACCGGGGACAGTTCAACCTACGAGCAGTACTTC.

This clone was found a few times. The junction does not match germline at one end; this may be a read error. The CDR3 DNA sequence: TGTGCCAGCAGTGTAACGGGGAACTTC. Its translation is CASSVTGNF. The chain is built from TRBV2 and TRBJ2-7; possible D gene TRBD2, 5 bases. This CDR3 has 9 amino acids. Germline CDR1 SNHLY, CDR2 FYNNEI.

A single count supports this clone. V is TRBV7-9 and J is TRBJ2-1, with 10 positions matching TRBD1. V was pared by 2 bases and J by 1 base, with 8 bases of the junction left unmatched. CDR3 length: 18 amino acids. Germline V gene sequence: CDR1 SEHNR, CDR2 FQNEAQ (reference sequence). The CDR3 here is CASSLTLWGQGSYNEQFF. The CDR3 DNA reads TGTGCCAGCAGCTTAACGCTCTGGGGACAGGGGTCCTACAATGAGCAGTTCTTC.

This chain connects TRBV7-6 to TRBJ2-3; the D gene is possibly TRBD2 (6 bases). V gave up 4 bases and J gave up 6 bases, with 17 bases separating them. Germline values: CDR1 SGHVS, CDR2 FNYEAQ. This CDR3 region has 15 residues. This CDR3 is CASSSLGGDADTQYF. As DNA, the CDR3 is TGTGCCAGCAGCTCCCTTGGAGGGGATGCCGATACGCAGTATTTT.

The rearrangement joins TRBV5-1 to TRBJ2-7, with 12 bases fitting TRBD2. The J segment lost 1 base and the V segment lost 0 bases, leaving 2 bases of the junction unmatched. The CDR3 extends over 16 amino acids. Germline lookup yields CDR1 SGHRS and CDR2 YFSETQ. As DNA, the CDR3 is TGCGCCAGCAGCTTGGGACTAGCGGGAGTTTCCTACGAGCAGTACTTC. Translating it yields CASSLGLAGVSYEQYF.

Remarks on this clone: Other DNA sequences in the same sample also yield this CDR3. The chain couples TRBV6-5 to TRBJ2-7; TRBD2 might be the D (5 bases). V dropped 6 bases and J dropped 4 bases, with 10 bases sitting between them. The CDR3 sequence is 12 residues long. CDR1 is MNHEY and CDR2 is SVGAGI in the germline V gene. CDR3 DNA: TGTGCCAGCAGCCCGGGAACATACGAGCAGTACTTC. Translating it yields CASSPGTYEQYF.

The chain employs TRBV7-3 and TRBJ2-2, with 11 positions matching TRBD2. The length of the CDR3 is 14 residues. Germline CDR1 SGHTA, CDR2 FQGTGA. The V and J ends lost 6 bases and 4 bases, in that order; junction bases with no gene match: 1. CDR3 protein: CASSGLAGTGELFF. The CDR3 DNA sequence: TGTGCCAGCAGTGGACTAGCGGGCACCGGGGAGCTGTTTTTT.

The chain recombines TRBV2 with TRBJ1-1, with D hard to call. Deletions cut 6 bases from V and 2 bases from J, with 13 bases between. The CDR3 loop spans 14 amino acids. Germline lookup yields CDR1 SNHLY and CDR2 FYNNEI. CDR3 sequence reads: CASRNHLNNTEAFF. CDR3 nucleotides: TGTGCCAGCAGGAATCACCTGAATAACACTGAAGCTTTCTTT.

The chain uses TRBV11-3 and TRBJ2-1, with 12 bases that match TRBD2. CDR1 is SGHNT, CDR2 YENEEA, per germline. Unmatched junction bases numbered 6, after V lost 2 bases and J lost 4 bases. CDR3 length: 17 amino acids. CDR3 coding DNA: TGTGCCAGCAGCTTATCGACCGGGACTAGCGGGTACAATGAGCAGTTCTTC. This translates into CASSLSTGTSGYNEQFF.

This chain joins TRBV5-6 and TRBJ1-5; D gene unclear. Between the trimmed V and J ends, which lost 4 bases and 5 bases, there was a span of 13 bases. The CDR3 runs to 14 residues. The V gene's germline CDR1 is SGHDT and CDR2 YYEEEE. This CDR3 reads CASSTLREDQPQHF. The CDR3 coding sequence is TGTGCCAGCAGCACTTTGAGGGAAGATCAGCCCCAGCATTTT. Complete variable domain (other parts from reference TRBV5-6 and TRBJ1-5): DAGVTQSPTHLIKTRGQQVTLRCSPKSGHDTVSWYQQALGQGPQFIFQYYEEEERQRGNFPDRFSGHQFPNYSSELNVNALLLGDSALYLCASSTLREDQPQHFGDGTRLSIL.